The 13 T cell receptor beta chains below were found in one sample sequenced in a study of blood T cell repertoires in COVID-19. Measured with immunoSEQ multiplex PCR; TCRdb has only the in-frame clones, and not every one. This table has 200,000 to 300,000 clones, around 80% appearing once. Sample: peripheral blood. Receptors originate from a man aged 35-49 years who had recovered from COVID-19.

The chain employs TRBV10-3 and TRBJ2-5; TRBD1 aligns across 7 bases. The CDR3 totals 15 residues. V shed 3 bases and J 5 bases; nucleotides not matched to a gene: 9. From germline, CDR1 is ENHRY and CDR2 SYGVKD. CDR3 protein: CAISDFDRVEETQYF. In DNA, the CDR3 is TGTGCCATCAGTGACTTCGACAGGGTGGAGGAGACCCAGTACTTC.

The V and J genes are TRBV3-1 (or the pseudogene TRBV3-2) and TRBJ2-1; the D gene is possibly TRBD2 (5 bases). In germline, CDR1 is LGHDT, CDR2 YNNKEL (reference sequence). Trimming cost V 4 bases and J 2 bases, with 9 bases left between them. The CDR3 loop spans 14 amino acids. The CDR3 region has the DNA TGTGCCAGCAGCCCCGGGAACACCTACAATGAGCAGTTCTTC. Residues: CASSPGNTYNEQFF.

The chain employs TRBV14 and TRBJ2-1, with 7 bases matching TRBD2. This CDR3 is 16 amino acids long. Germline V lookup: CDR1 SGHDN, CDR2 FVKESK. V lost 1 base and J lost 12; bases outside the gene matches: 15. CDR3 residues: CASSQVGDYLPGGQFF. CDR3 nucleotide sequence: TGTGCCAGCAGCCAAGTTGGGGACTACCTTCCTGGAGGGCAGTTCTTC. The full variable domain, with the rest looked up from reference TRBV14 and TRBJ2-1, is EAGVTQFPSHSVIEKGQTVTLRCDPISGHDNLYWYRRVMGKEIKFLLHFVKESKQDESGMPNNRFLAERTGGTYSTLKVQPAELEDSGVYFCASSQVGDYLPGGQFFGPGTRLTVL.

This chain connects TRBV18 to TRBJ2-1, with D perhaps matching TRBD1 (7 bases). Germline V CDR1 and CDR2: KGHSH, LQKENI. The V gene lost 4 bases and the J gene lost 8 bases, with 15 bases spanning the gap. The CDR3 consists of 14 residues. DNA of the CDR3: TGTGCCAGCTCACTTTACACAGGGGAGGATGAGCAGTTCTTC. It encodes CASSLYTGEDEQFF.

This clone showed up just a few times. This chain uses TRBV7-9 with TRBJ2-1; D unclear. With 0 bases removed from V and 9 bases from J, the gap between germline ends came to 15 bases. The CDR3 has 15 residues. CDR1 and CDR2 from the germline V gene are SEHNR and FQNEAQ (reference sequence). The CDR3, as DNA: TGTGCCAGCAGCTTAGCAGGTAGCCCCGTCGTTGAGCAGTTCTTC. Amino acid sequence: CASSLAGSPVVEQFF.

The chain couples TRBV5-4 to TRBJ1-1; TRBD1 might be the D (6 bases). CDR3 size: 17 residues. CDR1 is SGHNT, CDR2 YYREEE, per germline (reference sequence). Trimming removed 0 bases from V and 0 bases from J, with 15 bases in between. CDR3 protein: CASSLAGGRRVNTEAFF. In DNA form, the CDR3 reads TGTGCCAGCAGCTTGGCCGGGGGGCGCCGGGTGAACACTGAAGCTTTCTTT.

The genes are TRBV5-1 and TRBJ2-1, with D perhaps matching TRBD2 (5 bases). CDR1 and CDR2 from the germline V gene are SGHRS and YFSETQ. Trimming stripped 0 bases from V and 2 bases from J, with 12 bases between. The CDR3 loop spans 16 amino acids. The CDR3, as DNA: TGCGCCAGCAGCTTGGGCGGGCAGACTGCCTACAATGAGCAGTTCTTC. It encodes CASSLGGQTAYNEQFF.

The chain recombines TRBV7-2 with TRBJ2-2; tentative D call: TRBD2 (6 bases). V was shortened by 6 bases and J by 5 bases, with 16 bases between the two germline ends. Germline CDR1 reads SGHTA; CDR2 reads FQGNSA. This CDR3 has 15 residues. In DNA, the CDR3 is TGTGCCAGCAGTTCCGGACTAACCACTACCGGGGAGCTGTTTTTT. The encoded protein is CASSSGLTTTGELFF.

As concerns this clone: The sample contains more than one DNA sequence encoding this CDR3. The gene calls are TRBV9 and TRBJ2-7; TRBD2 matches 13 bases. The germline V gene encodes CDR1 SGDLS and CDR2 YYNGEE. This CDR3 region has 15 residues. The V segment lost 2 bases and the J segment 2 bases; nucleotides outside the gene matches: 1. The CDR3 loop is CASSVGTSGAYEQYF. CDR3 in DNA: TGTGCCAGCAGCGTCGGGACTAGCGGGGCCTACGAGCAGTACTTC.

CDR3 sequence reads: CASSLGLAGGNLWDEQFF. CDR3 bases: TGTGCCAGCAGCTTGGGACTAGCGGGGGGAAATTTATGGGATGAGCAGTTCTTC. The gene calls are TRBV3-1 (or the pseudogene TRBV3-2) and TRBJ2-1; TRBD2 matches at 15 bases. The V gene end was trimmed by 5 bases and the J gene end by 8 bases; junction bases not matched to a gene: 13. Germline CDR1 and CDR2: LGHDT and YNNKEL (reference sequence). There are 18 residues in the CDR3.

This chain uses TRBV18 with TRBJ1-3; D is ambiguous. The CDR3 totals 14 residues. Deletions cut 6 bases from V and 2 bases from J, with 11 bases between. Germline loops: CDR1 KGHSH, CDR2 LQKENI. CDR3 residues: CASSPGGTGNTIYF. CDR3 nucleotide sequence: TGTGCCAGCTCCCCAGGCGGAACTGGAAACACCATATATTTT.

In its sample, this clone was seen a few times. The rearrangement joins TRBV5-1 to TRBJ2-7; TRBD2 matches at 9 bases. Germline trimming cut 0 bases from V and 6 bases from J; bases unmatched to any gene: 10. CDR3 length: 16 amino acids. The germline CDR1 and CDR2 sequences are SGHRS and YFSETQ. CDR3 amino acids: CASSLAGASGDREQYF. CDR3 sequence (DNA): TGCGCCAGCAGCTTGGCGGGGGCTAGCGGGGACCGCGAGCAGTACTTC.

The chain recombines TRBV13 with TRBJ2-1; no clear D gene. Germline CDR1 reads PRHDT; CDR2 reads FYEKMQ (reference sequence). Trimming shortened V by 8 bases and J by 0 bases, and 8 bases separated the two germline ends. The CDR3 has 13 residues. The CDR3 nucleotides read TGTGCCAGCTCTATAGCCTCCTACAATGAGCAGTTCTTC. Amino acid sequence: CASSIASYNEQFF.